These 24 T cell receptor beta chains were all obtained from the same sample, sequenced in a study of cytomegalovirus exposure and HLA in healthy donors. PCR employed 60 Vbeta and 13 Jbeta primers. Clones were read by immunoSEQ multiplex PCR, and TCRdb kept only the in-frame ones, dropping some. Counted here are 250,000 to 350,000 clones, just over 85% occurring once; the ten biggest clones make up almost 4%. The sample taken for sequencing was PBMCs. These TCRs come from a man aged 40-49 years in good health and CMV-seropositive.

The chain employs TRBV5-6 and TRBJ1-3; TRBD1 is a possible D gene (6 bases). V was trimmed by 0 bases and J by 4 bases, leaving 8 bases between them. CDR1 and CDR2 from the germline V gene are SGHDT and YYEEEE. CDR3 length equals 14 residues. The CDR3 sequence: CASSLGQGGNTIYF. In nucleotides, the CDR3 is TGTGCCAGCAGCTTGGGCCAGGGGGGAAACACCATATATTTT.

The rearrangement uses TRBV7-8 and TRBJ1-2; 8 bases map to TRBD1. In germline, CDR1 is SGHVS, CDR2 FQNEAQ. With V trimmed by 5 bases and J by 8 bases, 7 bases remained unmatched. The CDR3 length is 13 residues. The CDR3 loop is CASSADRVGGYTF. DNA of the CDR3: TGTGCCAGCAGCGCGGACAGGGTAGGCGGCTACACCTTC.

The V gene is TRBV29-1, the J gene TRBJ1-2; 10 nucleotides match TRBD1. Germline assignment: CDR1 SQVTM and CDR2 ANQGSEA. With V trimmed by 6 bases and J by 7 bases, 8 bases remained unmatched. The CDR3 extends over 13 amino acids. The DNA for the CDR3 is TGCAGCGTCACCCCGACAGGGGGCCTTGGCTACACCTTC. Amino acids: CSVTPTGGLGYTF. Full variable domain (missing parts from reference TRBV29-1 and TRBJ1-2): SAVISQKPSRDICQRGTSLTIQCQVDSQVTMMFWYRQQPGQSLTLIATANQGSEATYESGFVIDKFPISRPNLTFSTLTVSNMSPEDSSIYLCSVTPTGGLGYTFGSGTRLTVV.

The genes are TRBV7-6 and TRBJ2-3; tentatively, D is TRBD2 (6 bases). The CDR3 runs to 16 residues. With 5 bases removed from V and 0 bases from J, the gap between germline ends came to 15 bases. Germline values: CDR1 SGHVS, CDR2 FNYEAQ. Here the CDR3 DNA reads TGTGCCAGCAGCCCAGGGACTCTTTCTAGCACAGATACGCAGTATTTT. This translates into CASSPGTLSSTDTQYF. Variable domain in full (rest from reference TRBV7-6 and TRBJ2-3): GAGVSQSPRYKVTKRGQDVALRCDPISGHVSLYWYRQALGQGPEFLTYFNYEAQQDKSGLPNDRFSAERPEGSISTLTIQRTEQRDSAMYRCASSPGTLSSTDTQYFGPGTRLTVL.

The CDR3 coding sequence is TGTGCCAGCAGTGAAACTAGCGGGAGTATCGGGGAGCTGTTTTTT. Its protein product is CASSETSGSIGELFF. V is TRBV2 and J is TRBJ2-2; 11 nucleotides agree with TRBD2. Germline CDR1 and CDR2: SNHLY and FYNNEI. The CDR3 loop spans 15 amino acids. V gave up 2 bases and J gave up 7 bases; unmatched junction bases: 3.

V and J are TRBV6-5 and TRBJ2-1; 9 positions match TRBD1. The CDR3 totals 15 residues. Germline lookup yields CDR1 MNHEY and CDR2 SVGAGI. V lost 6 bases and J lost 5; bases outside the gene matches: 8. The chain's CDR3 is CASRADRGVNNEQFF. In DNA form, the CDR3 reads TGTGCCAGCAGAGCAGACAGGGGGGTCAACAATGAGCAGTTCTTC.

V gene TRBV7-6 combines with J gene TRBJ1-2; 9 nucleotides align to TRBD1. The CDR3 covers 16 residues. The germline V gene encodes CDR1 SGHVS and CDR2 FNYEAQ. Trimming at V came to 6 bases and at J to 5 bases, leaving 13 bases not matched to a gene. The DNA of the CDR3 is TGTGCCAGCAGTTCCGGGACAGGGCGTACGGGGTATGGCTACACCTTC. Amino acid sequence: CASSSGTGRTGYGYTF. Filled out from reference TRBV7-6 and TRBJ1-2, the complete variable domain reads GAGVSQSPRYKVTKRGQDVALRCDPISGHVSLYWYRQALGQGPEFLTYFNYEAQQDKSGLPNDRFSAERPEGSISTLTIQRTEQRDSAMYRCASSSGTGRTGYGYTFGSGTRLTVV.

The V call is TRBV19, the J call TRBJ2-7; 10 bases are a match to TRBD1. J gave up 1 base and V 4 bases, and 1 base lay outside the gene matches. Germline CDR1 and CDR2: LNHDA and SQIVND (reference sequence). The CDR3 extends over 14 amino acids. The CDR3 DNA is TGTGCCAGTAGTACGGGACAGGGGTCCTACGAGCAGTACTTC. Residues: CASSTGQGSYEQYF.

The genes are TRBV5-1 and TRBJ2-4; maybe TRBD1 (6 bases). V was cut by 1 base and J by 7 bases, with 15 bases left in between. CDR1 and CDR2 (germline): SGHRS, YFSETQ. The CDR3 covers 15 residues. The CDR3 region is CASSLPQDSSNIQYF. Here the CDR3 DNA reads TGCGCCAGCAGCTTGCCCCAGGACAGTTCGAACATTCAGTACTTC.

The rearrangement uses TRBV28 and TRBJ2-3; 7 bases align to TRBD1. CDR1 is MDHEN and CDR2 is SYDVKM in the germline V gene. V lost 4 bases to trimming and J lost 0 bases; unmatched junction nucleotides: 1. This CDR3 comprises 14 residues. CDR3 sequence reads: CASSSGQSTDTQYF. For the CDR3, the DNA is TGTGCCAGCAGTTCGGGACAGAGCACAGATACGCAGTATTTT.

The CDR3 nucleotides read TGTGCCAGCAGTTTTCGGTTGGATGGGCCTCGCTATGGCTACACCTTC. It yields the protein CASSFRLDGPRYGYTF. The V gene is TRBV28, the J gene TRBJ1-2, with D uncertain. Germline V CDR1 and CDR2: MDHEN, SYDVKM. This CDR3 has 16 amino acids. Trimming took off 3 bases at V and 4 bases at J, with 18 bases between the two ends.

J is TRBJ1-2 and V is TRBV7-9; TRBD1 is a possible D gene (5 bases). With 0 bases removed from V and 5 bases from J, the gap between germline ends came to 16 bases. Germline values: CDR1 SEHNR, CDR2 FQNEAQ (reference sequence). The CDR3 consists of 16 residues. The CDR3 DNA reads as TGTGCCAGCAGCTTAGCCTTTGGGGGGGTGCGGTATGGCTACACCTTC. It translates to CASSLAFGGVRYGYTF.

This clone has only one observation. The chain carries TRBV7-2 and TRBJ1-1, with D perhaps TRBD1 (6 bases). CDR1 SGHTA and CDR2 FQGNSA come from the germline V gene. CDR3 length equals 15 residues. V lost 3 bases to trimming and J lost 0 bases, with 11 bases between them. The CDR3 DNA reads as TGTGCCAGCAGCTTCGGGGGGGCCTTGAACACTGAAGCTTTCTTT. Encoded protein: CASSFGGALNTEAFF.

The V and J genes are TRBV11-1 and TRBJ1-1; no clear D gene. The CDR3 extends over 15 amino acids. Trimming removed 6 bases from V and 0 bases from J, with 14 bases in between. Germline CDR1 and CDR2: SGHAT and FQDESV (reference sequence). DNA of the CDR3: TGTGCCAGCAGTAGATTCGGGATGATGAACACTGAAGCTTTCTTT. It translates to CASSRFGMMNTEAFF.

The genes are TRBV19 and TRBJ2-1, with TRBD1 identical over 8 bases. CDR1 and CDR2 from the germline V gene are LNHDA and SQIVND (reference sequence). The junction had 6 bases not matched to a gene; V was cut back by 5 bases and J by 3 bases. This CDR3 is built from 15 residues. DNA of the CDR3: TGTGCCAGTAGTCCCCGGACAGGGAACTACAATGAGCAGTTCTTC. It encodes CASSPRTGNYNEQFF. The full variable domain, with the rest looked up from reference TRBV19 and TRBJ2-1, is DGGITQSPKYLFRKEGQNVTLSCEQNLNHDAMYWYRQDPGQGLRLIYYSQIVNDFQKGDIAEGYSVSREKKESFPLTVTSAQKNPTAFYLCASSPRTGNYNEQFFGPGTRLTVL.

The CDR3 region is CASSVEVGGPETQYF. The CDR3 region has the DNA TGTGCCAGCAGCGTAGAGGTGGGAGGGCCCGAGACCCAGTACTTC. The rearrangement joins TRBV9 to TRBJ2-5, with TRBD2 matching over 7 bases. Trimming cost V 0 bases and J 5 bases; bases outside gene matches: 7. The V gene's germline CDR1 is SGDLS and CDR2 YYNGEE. This CDR3 contains 15 residues.

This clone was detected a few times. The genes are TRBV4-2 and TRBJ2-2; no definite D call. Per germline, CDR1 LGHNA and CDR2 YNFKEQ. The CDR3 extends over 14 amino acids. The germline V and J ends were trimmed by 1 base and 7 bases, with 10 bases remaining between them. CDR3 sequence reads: CASSQVPRVGELFF. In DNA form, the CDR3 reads TGTGCCAGCAGCCAAGTCCCACGGGTCGGGGAGCTGTTTTTT.

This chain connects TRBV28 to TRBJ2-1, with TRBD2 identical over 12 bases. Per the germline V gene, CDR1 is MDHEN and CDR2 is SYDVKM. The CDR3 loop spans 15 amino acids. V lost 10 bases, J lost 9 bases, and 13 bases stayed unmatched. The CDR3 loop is CATTSGRRLLSEQFF. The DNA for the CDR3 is TGTGCCACCACTAGCGGGAGGAGGTTGTTGAGTGAGCAGTTCTTC.

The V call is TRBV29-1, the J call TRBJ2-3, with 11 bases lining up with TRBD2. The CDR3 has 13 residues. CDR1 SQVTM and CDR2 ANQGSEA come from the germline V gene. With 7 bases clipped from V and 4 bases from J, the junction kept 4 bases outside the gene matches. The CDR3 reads CSGGTSGSDTQYF. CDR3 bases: TGCAGCGGGGGGACTAGCGGATCAGATACGCAGTATTTT.

The CDR3: CASSPEADNYGYTF. Written as DNA, the CDR3 is TGTGCCAGCTCACCTGAAGCGGATAACTATGGCTACACCTTC. This sequence joins TRBV18 and TRBJ1-2; D remains ambiguous. Germline values: CDR1 KGHSH, CDR2 LQKENI. Trimming pared 3 bases from V and 1 base from J, leaving 9 bases between. There are 14 residues in the CDR3. Variable domain in full (rest from reference TRBV18 and TRBJ1-2): NAGVMQNPRHLVRRRGQEARLRCSPMKGHSHVYWYRQLPEEGLKFMVYLQKENIIDESGMPKERFSAEFPKEGPSILRIQQVVRGDSAAYFCASSPEADNYGYTFGSGTRLTVV.

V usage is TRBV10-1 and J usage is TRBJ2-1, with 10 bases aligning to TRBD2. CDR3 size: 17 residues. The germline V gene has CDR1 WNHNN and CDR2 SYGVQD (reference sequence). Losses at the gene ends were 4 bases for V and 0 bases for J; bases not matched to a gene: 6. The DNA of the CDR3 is TGCGCCAGCAGTGGACGGGCTAGCGGGAGCTCCTACAATGAGCAGTTCTTC. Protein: CASSGRASGSSYNEQFF.

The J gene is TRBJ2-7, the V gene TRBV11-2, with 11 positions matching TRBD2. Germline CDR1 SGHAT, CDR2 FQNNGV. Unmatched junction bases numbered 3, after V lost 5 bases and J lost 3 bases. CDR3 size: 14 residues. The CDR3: CASSPLAGDYEQYF. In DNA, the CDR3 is TGTGCCAGCAGCCCACTAGCGGGAGACTACGAGCAGTACTTC.

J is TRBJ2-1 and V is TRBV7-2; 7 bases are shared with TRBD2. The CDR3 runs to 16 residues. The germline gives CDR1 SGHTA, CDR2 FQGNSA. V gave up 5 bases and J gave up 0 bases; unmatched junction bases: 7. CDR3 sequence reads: CASSKLSGISYNEQFF. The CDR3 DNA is TGTGCCAGCAGCAAACTCAGCGGGATCTCCTACAATGAGCAGTTCTTC.

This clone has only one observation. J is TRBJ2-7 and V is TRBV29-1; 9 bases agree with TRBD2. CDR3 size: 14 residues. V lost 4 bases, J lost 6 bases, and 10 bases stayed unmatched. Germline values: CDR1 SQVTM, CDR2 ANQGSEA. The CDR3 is CSVGSVAGVSEQYF. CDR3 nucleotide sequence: TGCAGCGTTGGTTCAGTAGCGGGAGTTTCCGAGCAGTACTTC.